These T cell receptor beta chains were read from a single sample in a study of identical twins' blood T cells. MiXCR was run by TCRdb on the 5' RACE reads, yielding one entry per CDR3 protein. This table has about 370,000 distinct CDR3 sequences, about 28% appearing once. What was sequenced was PBMCs. These receptors came from a woman aged 18 to 55 in good health. CDR3s include the opening cysteine and the closing phenylalanine or tryptophan. Fields, in order: clone size, V gene, D gene, J gene, CDR3 DNA, CDR3 protein. A D gene is named only where the DNA matches it firmly. Rows give clone size only sometimes, using once, few, many, or a class for an expanded clone.

.	TRBV28	.	TRBJ1-6	TGTGCGTCCAATTTGGACTCGAATTCACCCCTCCACTTT	CASNLDSNSPLHF
many	TRBV7-6	.	TRBJ2-5	TGTGCCAGCAGCTATGACCAAGAGACCCAGTACTTC	CASSYDQETQYF
few	TRBV14	.	TRBJ1-2	TGTGCCAGCAGCCAAGATCTACGGGGGGGCTACACCTTC	CASSQDLRGGYTF
.	TRBV7-2	.	TRBJ2-5	TGTGCCAGCAGCTTAGCGAGGATGGAGACCCAGTACTTC	CASSLARMETQYF
many	TRBV29-1	.	TRBJ2-2	TGCAGCGTTGAACGTCAGGGCAGCGGGGAGCTGTTTTTT	CSVERQGSGELFF
.	TRBV28	.	TRBJ1-3	TGTGCCAGCAGAGGTTACGGAAACACCGTATATTTT	CASRGYGNTVYF
.	TRBV6-2/TRBV6-3	.	TRBJ2-1	TGTGCCAGCAGTTACTCTCGCCATGAGCAGTTCTTC	CASSYSRHEQFF
.	TRBV18	.	TRBJ1-6	TGTGCCAGCTCACCTGATTGGGGACGGCAAAATTCACCCCTCCACTTT	CASSPDWGRQNSPLHF
.	TRBV5-1	.	TRBJ1-2	TGCGCCAGCAGTTACGGGAGGCAGGACTATGGCTACACCTTC	CASSYGRQDYGYTF
.	TRBV5-1	TRBD1	TRBJ2-3	TGCGCCAGCAGCTTACAGACAGGGGGTCTGGATACGCAGTATTTT	CASSLQTGGLDTQYF
many	TRBV12-3/TRBV12-4	.	TRBJ1-4	TGTGCCAGCAGTTGGCGTGGCGGTGAAAAACTGTTTTTT	CASSWRGGEKLFF
few	TRBV9	.	TRBJ1-1	TGTGCCAGCAGCGCCTATCCCGGGGGAGGCGGCACTGAAGCTTTCTTT	CASSAYPGGGGTEAFF
.	TRBV29-1	TRBD1	TRBJ2-1	TGCAGCGTTCAGGACAGGCGCGATGAGCAGTTCTTC	CSVQDRRDEQFF
.	TRBV5-1	.	TRBJ1-2	TGCGCCAGCAGCCCCTTTACAGGGAACTGTGGCTACACCTTC	CASSPFTGNCGYTF
few	TRBV3-1	.	TRBJ2-7	TGTGCCAGCAGCCAAGATTTGATTATGGGGGTCGAGCAGTACTTC	CASSQDLIMGVEQYF
few	TRBV24-1	.	TRBJ2-1	TGTGCCACCAGTGGCGACATGGACAATGAGCAGTTCTTC	CATSGDMDNEQFF
few	TRBV2	TRBD1	TRBJ2-1	TGTGCCAGCAGTGTAGACAGGGGTGGACACGATGAGCAGTTCTTC	CASSVDRGGHDEQFF
.	TRBV9	.	TRBJ1-2	TGTGCCAGCAGCCCTTTCGGACAGAGCTATGGCTACACCTTC	CASSPFGQSYGYTF
few	TRBV7-9	.	TRBJ1-1	TGTGCCAGCAGCTTAGTAGAGGGTTGGAACACTGAAGCTTTCTTT	CASSLVEGWNTEAFF
few	TRBV20-1	.	TRBJ1-1	TGCAGTGCTAGGGACTCAAGAGGAAACACTGAAGCTTTCTTT	CSARDSRGNTEAFF
.	TRBV18	TRBD1	TRBJ1-4	TGTGCCAGCTCACCAACCGACAGGGGAAGTAATGAAAAACTGTTTTTT	CASSPTDRGSNEKLFF
.	TRBV18	.	TRBJ1-6	TGTGCCAGCTCACCCAGGGAATATTCACCCCTCCACTTT	CASSPREYSPLHF
once	TRBV20-1	.	TRBJ2-3	TGCAGTGCTAGTTGGGGGGAGCTCACAGATACGCAGTATTTT	CSASWGELTDTQYF
.	TRBV29-1	.	TRBJ1-2	TGCAGCGCCAGCAAATGGTCCTATTGCTACACCTTC	CSASKWSYCYTF
once	TRBV30	.	TRBJ1-5	TGTGCCTGGAGTGTTGCAGGGCTCAATCAGCCCCAGCATTTT	CAWSVAGLNQPQHF
many	TRBV5-1	.	TRBJ2-7	TGCGCCAGCAGCTTGGGGGTCCTTCGGGTCTACGAGCAGTACTTC	CASSLGVLRVYEQYF
.	TRBV7-2	.	TRBJ1-6	TGTGCCAGCAGCTTATTGGGACTCAATTCACCCCTCCACTTT	CASSLLGLNSPLHF
.	TRBV20-1	TRBD1	TRBJ1-1	TGCAGTGCTCTGGGACAGGAACCGGAGGCTGGAGCTTTCTTT	CSALGQEPEAGAFF